One sample yielded the 22 T cell receptor beta chains listed below, sequenced in a study of early T cells in non-severe SARS-CoV-2 infection (dated by TCRdb to the early 2020s). Preparation of the library involved 5' RACE. Sequencing used a NextSeq 500. Using fastp trimming at Q25 and MiXCR clonotype assembly, TCRdb reanalyzed the public sequencing data and kept in-frame beta chains. One record per CDR3 amino acid sequence lists the most common genes and DNA. Within this sample are more than 80,000 distinct CDR3 sequences, with 16% of them counted one time only. The ten largest make up about 1.3% of the sample. The sample consisted of whole blood. These receptors all stem from an adult who was a healthcare worker with PCR-confirmed SARS-CoV-2 infection or an uninfected control (not recorded which).

The chain couples TRBV6-2 or TRBV6-3 to TRBJ1-6; 9 positions agree with TRBD1. Germline CDR1 reads MNHEY; CDR2 reads SVGEGT. The V gene end was trimmed by 8 bases and the J gene end by 5 bases; junction bases not matched to a gene: 4. This CDR3 is built from 14 residues. In DNA, the CDR3 is TGTGCCAGCGGACAGGGGCAGAATAATTCACCCCTCCACTTT. It translates to CASGQGQNNSPLHF.

This clonotype was seen many times. This chain joins TRBV7-6 and TRBJ2-5, with D maybe TRBD2 (6 bases). Trimming pared 5 bases from V and 5 bases from J, leaving 9 bases between. The CDR3 consists of 12 residues. Germline V gene lookup returns CDR1 SGHVS and CDR2 FNYEAQ. The CDR3: CASSRAGETQYF. The CDR3, as DNA: TGTGCCAGCAGCCGGGCGGGGGAGACCCAGTACTTC.

This clonotype was recorded a few times. The CDR3 nucleotides are TGTGCCAGCAGTCCGGGACTCTCTGTAGCCAAAAACATTCAGTACTTC. Amino acids: CASSPGLSVAKNIQYF. V is TRBV27 and J is TRBJ2-4, with TRBD2 as a possible D gene (6 bases). The CDR3 spans 16 residues. Trimming took 5 bases from V and 0 from J, leaving 14 bases between them. Germline V gene sequence: CDR1 MNHEY, CDR2 SMNVEV (reference sequence).

The rearrangement joins TRBV6-2 or TRBV6-3 to TRBJ2-1; TRBD2 agrees at 12 bases. After removal of 6 bases from V and 5 bases from J, the junction contained 2 bases not matched to a gene. CDR1 and CDR2 (germline): MNHEY, SVGEGT. There are 14 residues in the CDR3. CDR3 nucleotide sequence: TGTGCCAGCAGAGGACTAGCGGGGAACAATGAGCAGTTCTTC. Amino acid sequence: CASRGLAGNNEQFF.

This clonotype is a singleton in its sample. CDR3 residues: CASSATGTGALEQYF. The CDR3 nucleotides are TGTGCCAGCAGCGCTACCGGGACAGGGGCGCTCGAGCAGTACTTC. The chain uses TRBV9 and TRBJ2-7; 10 nucleotides match TRBD1. The V gene end was trimmed by 3 bases and the J gene end by 6 bases; junction bases not matched to a gene: 9. The CDR3 length is 15 residues. Per the germline V gene, CDR1 is SGDLS and CDR2 is YYNGEE.

The chain couples TRBV12-3 or TRBV12-4 to TRBJ2-1; D not resolved. The CDR3 is 12 residues long. Trimming took 2 bases from V and 8 from J, leaving 7 bases between them. The CDR3 DNA is TGTGCCAGCAGTTTAATACCCCATGAGCAGTTCTTC. This gives the protein CASSLIPHEQFF.

This clonotype has more than one count but fewer than ten. This chain joins TRBV20-1 and TRBJ2-1; possibly TRBD2 for D (5 bases). Germline loops: CDR1 DFQATT, CDR2 SNEGSKA (reference sequence). The CDR3 runs to 13 residues. The ends were cut back, 0 bases at V and 5 bases at J, with 8 bases in the middle. This CDR3 is CSARDRTDNEQFF. The CDR3 DNA is TGCAGTGCTAGAGATAGGACTGACAATGAGCAGTTCTTC.

This clonotype showed up just a few times. The chain recombines TRBV5-1 with TRBJ2-7; possible D gene TRBD1, 6 bases. CDR3 length: 15 amino acids. From germline, CDR1 is SGHRS and CDR2 YFSETQ. The V end lost 4 bases, the J end lost 6 bases, and 20 bases lay between the germline ends. CDR3 sequence: CASSLTPGTSGEQYF. The CDR3, as DNA: TGCGCCAGCAGCCTCACCCCTGGGACATCAGGCGAGCAGTACTTC.

This clonotype was counted a few times. The chain recombines TRBV27 with TRBJ2-5; 7 bases are a match to TRBD2. The germline CDR1 and CDR2 sequences are MNHEY and SMNVEV (reference sequence). The CDR3 runs 15 residues. V lost 5 bases to trimming and J lost 5 bases; unmatched junction nucleotides: 11. In nucleotides, the CDR3 is TGTGCCAGCAGTAGGAGCGGGGCCGAGCGGGAGACCCAGTACTTC. Residues: CASSRSGAERETQYF.

There are a few counts of this clonotype. This sequence joins TRBV11-2 and TRBJ2-1; D remains unclear. V lost 4 bases and J 3 bases, leaving 7 bases between the germline ends. CDR1 is SGHAT and CDR2 is FQNNGV in the germline V gene. The CDR3 consists of 13 residues. The CDR3 region has the DNA TGTGCCAGCAGCTGGGCCTTCTACAATGAGCAGTTCTTC. Translated: CASSWAFYNEQFF.

V and J are TRBV7-2 and TRBJ1-4, with D possibly TRBD1 on 5 matching bases. CDR1 is SGHTA, CDR2 FQGNSA, per germline. V lost 6 bases to trimming and J lost 6 bases, with 23 bases between them. CDR3 length equals 17 residues. CDR3 residues: CASRSHPSGQADEKLFF. DNA for the CDR3: TGTGCCAGCAGATCCCACCCGTCGGGGCAGGCAGATGAAAAACTGTTTTTT.

Worth noting for this clonotype: A read error may account for a junction end that differs from germline. The rearrangement joins TRBV12-3 or TRBV12-4 to TRBJ1-4; tentative D call: TRBD1 (5 bases). CDR3 length equals 13 residues. CDR3 sequence: CTSSPYRNEKLFF. The CDR3 bases are TGTACCAGCAGTCCATACAGGAATGAAAAACTGTTTTTT.

The rearrangement joins TRBV3-1 to TRBJ1-1; D remains ambiguous. Trimming cost V 0 bases and J 5 bases, with 19 bases left between them. Germline CDR1 is LGHDT and CDR2 is YNNKEL (reference sequence). The CDR3 covers 17 residues. In DNA, the CDR3 is TGTGCCAGCAGCCAAGACCGAGGACTGAAAAAGGTTACTGAAGCTTTCTTT. Amino acids: CASSQDRGLKKVTEAFF.

The rearrangement joins TRBV5-1 to TRBJ2-3, with D possibly TRBD1 on 6 matching bases. This CDR3 region has 13 residues. CDR1 and CDR2 from the germline V gene are SGHRS and YFSETQ. The V and J ends lost 3 bases and 3 bases respectively, with 8 bases between them. Written as DNA, the CDR3 is TGCGCCAGCAGCTACAGGGATACAGATACGCAGTATTTT. Translation: CASSYRDTDTQYF. Filled out from reference TRBV5-1 and TRBJ2-3, the complete variable domain reads KAGVTQTPRYLIKTRGQQVTLSCSPISGHRSVSWYQQTPGQGLQFLFEYFSETQRNKGNFPGRFSGRQFSNSRSEMNVSTLELGDSALYLCASSYRDTDTQYFGPGTRLTVL.

A remark on this clonotype: A junction end diverges from the germline sequence, so it may reflect a read error. V gene TRBV28 combines with J gene TRBJ2-7; 8 bases agree with TRBD2. From germline, CDR1 is MDHEN and CDR2 SYDVKM. The CDR3 runs 12 residues. CDR3 in amino acids: CASSPPSGRSHF. The CDR3 DNA reads as TGTGCCAGCAGCCCCCCCAGCGGGAGAAGTCACTTC. The variable domain in full, with the rest retrieved from reference TRBV28 and TRBJ2-7, is DVKVTQSSRYLVKRTGEKVFLECVQDMDHENMFWYRQDPGLGLRLIYFSYDVKMKEKGDIPEGYSVSREKKERFSLILESASTNQTSMYLCASSPPSGRSHFGPGTRLTVT.

This clonotype was counted between two and nine times. The chain recombines TRBV6-2 or TRBV6-3 with TRBJ2-5; D may be TRBD1 (6 bases). The V gene's germline CDR1 is MNHEY and CDR2 SVGEGT. The V end lost 4 bases, the J end lost 1 base, and 13 bases lay between the germline ends. This CDR3 region has 15 residues. In DNA form, the CDR3 reads TGTGCCAGCAGTTCGGGGACACTACGCCAAGAGACCCAGTACTTC. Translation gives CASSSGTLRQETQYF.

This clonotype was detected only a few times. This chain uses TRBV28 with TRBJ2-5; D is unresolved. The V gene's germline CDR1 is MDHEN and CDR2 SYDVKM. Trimming pared 6 bases from V and 5 bases from J, leaving 19 bases between. The CDR3 covers 15 residues. CDR3 sequence: CASSSLAPSEETQYF. DNA of the CDR3: TGTGCCAGCAGCTCTTTGGCTCCTTCGGAGGAGACCCAGTACTTC.

The chain combines TRBV2 with TRBJ2-7, with D perhaps assigned TRBD1 or TRBD2 (5 bases each). The germline V gene has CDR1 SNHLY and CDR2 FYNNEI. There are 12 residues in the CDR3. V was cut by 6 bases and J by 3 bases, with 9 bases left in between. The CDR3 protein is CASRWDVYEQYF. The CDR3 coding sequence is TGTGCCAGCAGATGGGACGTCTACGAGCAGTACTTC.

The rearrangement uses TRBV7-2 and TRBJ2-7; the match to TRBD1 covers 9 bases. In germline, CDR1 is SGHTA, CDR2 FQGNSA. The CDR3 sequence is 13 residues long. The V gene end was trimmed by 6 bases and the J gene end by 5 bases; junction bases not matched to a gene: 5. CDR3 nucleotide sequence: TGTGCCAGCAGGGGACAGGGTGTTCACGAGCAGTACTTC. This translates into CASRGQGVHEQYF.

This clonotype was counted at least ten times. The genes are TRBV12-3 or TRBV12-4 and TRBJ2-1, with a tentative D call TRBD2 (6 bases). The ends were cut back, 5 bases at V and 3 bases at J, with 14 bases in the middle. The CDR3 runs 15 residues. The CDR3 bases are TGTGCCAGCAGTCGGTCTAGCGCGGGCTACAATGAGCAGTTCTTC. Encoded protein: CASSRSSAGYNEQFF.

This clonotype came up a few times. This chain joins TRBV12-3 or TRBV12-4 and TRBJ1-2; the match to TRBD1 covers 8 bases. Germline trimming cut 6 bases from V and 6 bases from J; bases unmatched to any gene: 6. The CDR3 has 13 residues. CDR3 in DNA: TGTGCCAGCAGGGTTGGACAGGGTGATGGCTACACCTTC. Residues: CASRVGQGDGYTF.

This clonotype occurred a few times. The chain links TRBV27 to TRBJ1-1, with D maybe TRBD1 (5 bases). The CDR3 has 14 residues. Germline CDR1 and CDR2: MNHEY and SMNVEV (reference sequence). Between the trimmed V and J ends, which lost 3 bases and 3 bases, there was a span of 11 bases. In DNA, the CDR3 is TGTGCCAGCAGTTTGGTTGGGGGATACACTGAAGCTTTCTTT. Its protein product is CASSLVGGYTEAFF.